Listed here are 20 T cell receptor beta chains from one sample, sequenced in a study of blood T cell repertoires in COVID-19 (dated by TCRdb to the early 2020s). The library was generated by the immunoSEQ multiplex PCR assay. Not all clones reach the TCRdb copy of this immuneACCESS table, which keeps in-frame sequences only. Checked studies attribute under half of the gap to unresolved V genes and leave the rest unexplained. The sample has under 200,000 clones on record, 85% of them singletons. Of the sample, about 5.8% is held by the ten largest clones. The sequenced sample was peripheral blood. The source is a woman between 50 and 59 years old with COVID-19, enrolled during active disease.

The gene calls are TRBV30 and TRBJ2-7; 13 positions agree with TRBD2. This CDR3 has 14 amino acids. Trimming took 2 bases from V and 9 from J; bases not matched to a gene: 7. The germline CDR1 and CDR2 sequences are GTSNPN and SVGIG (reference sequence). CDR3 loop: CAWSPGLAGSGQYF. The CDR3 region has the DNA TGTGCCTGGAGTCCGGGACTAGCGGGGTCCGGGCAGTACTTC.

The chain recombines TRBV5-1 with TRBJ2-7, with a tentative D call TRBD1 (5 bases). Germline V gene data show CDR1 as SGHRS and CDR2 as YFSETQ. Deletions cut 2 bases from V and 4 bases from J, with 13 bases between. The CDR3 has 14 amino acids. CDR3 in DNA: TGCGCCAGCAGCTTATCCACGCCAGGGTACGAGCAGTACTTC. Protein: CASSLSTPGYEQYF.

The sample holds one count of this clone. The gene calls are TRBV18 and TRBJ1-1, with D tentatively TRBD1 (6 bases). Germline V lookup: CDR1 KGHSH, CDR2 LQKENI. This CDR3 has 12 residues. V was trimmed by 8 bases and J by 1 base, leaving 8 bases between them. Here the CDR3 DNA reads TGTGCCAGCACGACAGGGAACACTGAAGCTTTCTTT. Amino acids: CASTTGNTEAFF.

Remarks on this clone: The same CDR3 also results from other DNA sequences found in this sample. This chain's CDR3 is CASSLAGQGDGYTF. For the CDR3, the DNA is TGCGCCAGCAGCTTGGCTGGACAGGGCGATGGCTACACCTTC. The chain links TRBV5-1 to TRBJ1-2, with 8 positions matching TRBD1. Germline assignment: CDR1 SGHRS and CDR2 YFSETQ. The CDR3 is made up of 14 amino acids. J lost 6 bases, V lost 0 bases, and 4 bases had no gene match.

The rearrangement uses TRBV13 and TRBJ2-3, with unresolved D. Per germline, CDR1 PRHDT and CDR2 FYEKMQ (reference sequence). The CDR3 length is 12 residues. V dropped 1 base and J dropped 4 bases, with 3 bases sitting between them. Here the CDR3 reads CASSLAADTQYF. In DNA form, the CDR3 reads TGTGCCAGCAGCTTAGCTGCAGATACGCAGTATTTT.

The chain joins TRBV4-2 to TRBJ2-7, with D perhaps TRBD1 (5 bases). V was trimmed by 0 bases and J by 6 bases, leaving 15 bases between them. From germline, CDR1 is LGHNA and CDR2 YNFKEQ. The CDR3 runs to 15 residues. The CDR3 is CASSQDPLPGFEQYF. The CDR3 nucleotides are TGTGCCAGCAGCCAAGACCCCCTTCCAGGGTTCGAGCAGTACTTC.

The chain links TRBV14 to TRBJ2-3; possibly TRBD2 for D (6 bases). The CDR3 is 13 residues long. Germline V gives CDR1 SGHDN, CDR2 FVKESK. The V end was cut by 6 bases, the J end by 5 bases, with 12 bases between. DNA for the CDR3: TGTGCCAGCAGGGACTTCGGGGGAGATACGCAGTATTTT. Translating it yields CASRDFGGDTQYF.

This chain links TRBV27 with TRBJ1-2; D unresolved. V gave up 0 bases and J gave up 2 bases, with 16 bases separating them. Germline V gene sequence: CDR1 MNHEY, CDR2 SMNVEV (reference sequence). The CDR3 is 17 amino acids. In DNA, the CDR3 is TGTGCCAGCAGTTTATCGCGCAGGCAAGGCGTCAACTATGGCTACACCTTC. This encodes CASSLSRRQGVNYGYTF.

The chain joins TRBV11-3 to TRBJ2-2, with TRBD1 matching over 11 bases. This CDR3 comprises 16 residues. The V gene's germline CDR1 is SGHNT and CDR2 YENEEA. Unmatched junction bases numbered 8, after V lost 5 bases and J lost 6 bases. In DNA form, the CDR3 reads TGTGCCAGCAGCCCCCGGGACAGGGGGATGGCCGGGGAGCTGTTTTTT. Residues: CASSPRDRGMAGELFF.

The V gene is TRBV19, the J gene TRBJ2-7; a possible D gene is TRBD1 (6 bases). The CDR3 has 12 residues. The ends were cut back, 8 bases at V and 2 bases at J, with 10 bases in the middle. Germline-derived CDR1 and CDR2 are LNHDA and SQIVND (reference sequence). Written as DNA, the CDR3 is TGTGCCAGTCAGGACAGAGCCTACGAGCAGTACTTC. It codes for CASQDRAYEQYF.

V gene TRBV5-4 combines with J gene TRBJ2-1; a weak D match, TRBD2 (5 bases). Trimming took 1 base from V and 7 from J, leaving 6 bases between them. The CDR3 runs 12 residues. In germline, CDR1 is SGHNT, CDR2 YYREEE (reference sequence). CDR3 sequence reads: CASSLPGNEQFF. In nucleotides, the CDR3 is TGTGCCAGCAGCTTGCCGGGGAATGAGCAGTTCTTC.

This sequence joins TRBV28 and TRBJ1-2; D gene ambiguous. The CDR3 spans 15 residues. CDR1 MDHEN and CDR2 SYDVKM come from the germline V gene. With 5 bases removed from V and 4 bases from J, the gap between germline ends came to 17 bases. CDR3 in DNA: TGTGCCAGCAGTACCACCTTTCAGACTACCTATGGCTACACCTTC. Translating it yields CASSTTFQTTYGYTF.

The V call is TRBV29-1, the J call TRBJ2-7, with TRBD2 identical over 9 bases. The CDR3 length is 13 residues. Germline trimming cut 4 bases from V and 0 bases from J; bases unmatched to any gene: 1. Germline V gives CDR1 SQVTM, CDR2 ANQGSEA. CDR3 DNA: TGCAGCGTTGCTAGCGGGACCTCCTACGAGCAGTACTTC. Translating gives CSVASGTSYEQYF.

The gene calls are TRBV5-1 and TRBJ2-7; possibly TRBD2 for D (6 bases). Germline V CDR1 and CDR2: SGHRS, YFSETQ. V gave up 0 bases and J gave up 2 bases, with 9 bases separating them. This CDR3 contains 14 residues. CDR3 amino acids: CASSLGTGAYEQYF. The CDR3 region has the DNA TGCGCCAGCAGCTTGGGGACGGGGGCCTACGAGCAGTACTTC.

The V gene is TRBV4-1, the J gene TRBJ1-5; D is perhaps TRBD1 (5 bases). Germline CDR1 reads MGHRA; CDR2 reads YSYEKL. The length of the CDR3 is 15 residues. V was pared by 0 bases and J by 4 bases, with 10 bases between. CDR3 amino acids: CASSQDGGGNQPQHF. In DNA form, the CDR3 reads TGCGCCAGCAGCCAAGACGGGGGAGGGAATCAGCCCCAGCATTTT.

The chain couples TRBV28 to TRBJ1-6; TRBD1 is a possible D gene (5 bases). The CDR3 is made up of 14 amino acids. Germline assignment: CDR1 MDHEN and CDR2 SYDVKM. The V and J ends lost 2 bases and 6 bases respectively, with 8 bases between them. As DNA, the CDR3 is TGTGCCAGCAGTTTACAGGGAGGTAATTCACCCCTCCACTTT. Translated: CASSLQGGNSPLHF.

The gene calls are TRBV4-2 and TRBJ2-3; weak D call: TRBD1 (5 bases). V lost 6 bases, J lost 4 bases, and 8 bases lay in between. The CDR3 is 12 residues long. The germline CDR1 and CDR2 sequences are LGHNA and YNFKEQ. CDR3 bases: TGTGCCAGCAGAGGGGTGGCAGATACGCAGTATTTT. Protein sequence: CASRGVADTQYF.

The CDR3 region has the DNA TGTGCCAGCTCACCACCGGCAGCGGGGCCCGTAGGCAATGAGCAGTTCTTC. This translates into CASSPPAAGPVGNEQFF. The chain joins TRBV18 to TRBJ2-1; 7 bases align to TRBD2. The V segment lost 0 bases and the J segment 6 bases; nucleotides outside the gene matches: 11. The CDR3 spans 17 residues. Germline V CDR1 and CDR2: KGHSH, LQKENI.

The gene calls are TRBV4-1 and TRBJ2-5, with D possibly matching TRBD2 (5 bases). Germline V gene lookup returns CDR1 MGHRA and CDR2 YSYEKL. V gave up 2 bases and J gave up 0 bases, with 16 bases separating them. The CDR3 covers 17 residues. The CDR3 nucleotides read TGCGCCAGCAGCCAATCGGGAATTGTCTCGTACCAAGAGACCCAGTACTTC. Protein: CASSQSGIVSYQETQYF.

This clone showed up just once. The DNA of the CDR3 is TGTGCCTGGCCCCGACAGGCCACCGGGGAGCTGTTTTTT. Its protein product is CAWPRQATGELFF. This chain connects TRBV30 to TRBJ2-2; maybe TRBD1 (6 bases). V gave up 5 bases and J gave up 4 bases, with 11 bases separating them. The CDR3 consists of 13 residues. Per germline, CDR1 GTSNPN and CDR2 SVGIG (reference sequence). Full variable domain (rest looked up from reference TRBV30 and TRBJ2-2): SQTIHQWPATLVQPVGSPLSLECTVEGTSNPNLYWYRQAAGRGLQLLFYSVGIGQISSEVPQNLSASRPQDRQFILSSKKLLLSDSGFYLCAWPRQATGELFFGEGSRLTVL.